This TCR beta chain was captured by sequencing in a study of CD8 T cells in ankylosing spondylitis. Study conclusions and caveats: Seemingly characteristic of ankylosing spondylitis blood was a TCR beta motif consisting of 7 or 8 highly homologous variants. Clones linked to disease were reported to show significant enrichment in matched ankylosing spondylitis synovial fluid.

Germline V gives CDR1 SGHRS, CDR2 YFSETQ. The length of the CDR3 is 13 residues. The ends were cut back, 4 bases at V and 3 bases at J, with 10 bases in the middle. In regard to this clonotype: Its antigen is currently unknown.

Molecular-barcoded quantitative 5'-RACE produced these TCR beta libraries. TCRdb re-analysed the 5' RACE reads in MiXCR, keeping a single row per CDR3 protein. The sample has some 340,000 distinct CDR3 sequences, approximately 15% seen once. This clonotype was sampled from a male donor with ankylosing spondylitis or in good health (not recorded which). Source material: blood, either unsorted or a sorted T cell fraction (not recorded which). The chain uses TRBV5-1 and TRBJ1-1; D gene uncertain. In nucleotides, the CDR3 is TGCGCCAGCAGCCCACGACAAGACACTGAAGCTTTCTTT. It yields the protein CASSPRQDTEAFF.